This note documents a single TCR beta chain sequence. The data were taken from a study of blood T cell repertoires in COVID-19. In the study overall: COVID-19 samples collected from the United States, Italy and Spain covered acute and convalescent phases.

Measured with immunoSEQ multiplex PCR; TCRdb has only the in-frame clones, and not every one. The table includes some 58,000 clones, approximately 78% detected once. Trimming at V came to 5 bases and at J to 5 bases, leaving 17 bases not matched to a gene. The germline gives CDR1 KGHSH, CDR2 LQKENI. This CDR3 region has 18 residues. Enrolment of Seattle patients took place during active infection, and they were followed longitudinally. Sequencing was done on a sample of peripheral blood. This TCR was recovered from a man in his 60s with COVID-19, enrolled during active disease. The V and J genes are TRBV18 and TRBJ2-5, with 10 bases matching TRBD1. This chain's CDR3 is CASSSLGRQGASPETQYF. Written as DNA, the CDR3 is TGTGCCAGCTCATCATTAGGGAGACAGGGGGCGTCCCCGGAGACCCAGTACTTC.